This entry lists 7 T cell receptor beta chains sequenced from one sample in a study of cytomegalovirus exposure and HLA in healthy donors. Primers: 60 Vbeta forward and 13 Jbeta reverse. Here immunoSEQ multiplex PCR was the method, and the copy in TCRdb shows in-frame clones only, minus some. Counted here are over 100,000 clones, approximately 80% occurring once; the ten biggest clones make up less than 2.5%. Specimen: PBMCs. All receptors come from a woman aged 25-40 years in good health and CMV-seronegative.

The genes are TRBV5-4 and TRBJ2-2; 10 bases agree with TRBD1. The J segment lost 9 bases and the V segment lost 4 bases, leaving 9 bases of the junction unmatched. Looked up from germline, CDR1 is SGHNT and CDR2 is YYREEE (reference sequence). CDR3 length equals 15 residues. CDR3 sequence (DNA): TGTGCCAGCAGCCCGGGACAGGGGTCGGTCCGGGAGCTGTTTTTT. Amino acid sequence: CASSPGQGSVRELFF.

This chain joins TRBV5-4 and TRBJ2-3; D gene ambiguous. The CDR3 loop spans 15 amino acids. Germline CDR1 is SGHNT and CDR2 is YYREEE (reference sequence). V lost 4 bases and J 0 bases, leaving 12 bases between the germline ends. The CDR3 sequence is CASSPDTTSTDTQYF. DNA of the CDR3: TGTGCCAGCAGCCCAGACACAACTAGCACAGATACGCAGTATTTT.

The rearrangement links TRBV6-4 to TRBJ2-1; possibly TRBD2 for D (5 bases). CDR3 size: 16 residues. Germline V gene data show CDR1 as MRHNA and CDR2 as SNTAGT. V lost 2 bases and J lost 6, with 17 bases in between. In DNA form, the CDR3 reads TGTGCCAGCAGTGACATCGGACTCTCTCTGCTCAATGAGCAGTTCTTC. This codes for CASSDIGLSLLNEQFF.

This chain links TRBV19 with TRBJ2-7; 11 positions agree with TRBD1. The CDR3 spans 15 residues. Germline CDR1 and CDR2: LNHDA and SQIVND (reference sequence). Trimming cost V 5 bases and J 0 bases; bases outside gene matches: 3. In DNA, the CDR3 is TGTGCCAGTAGTCCCGGACAGGGGGCCTCCTACGAGCAGTACTTC. Translating it yields CASSPGQGASYEQYF.

This clone occurred once. V usage is TRBV7-9 and J usage is TRBJ2-7; D gene unclear. The germline V gene has CDR1 SEHNR and CDR2 FQNEAQ (reference sequence). V was pared by 3 bases and J by 2 bases, with 5 bases between. There are 12 residues in the CDR3. The DNA for the CDR3 is TGTGCCAGCAGCTTCACAGCCTACGAGCAGTACTTC. Protein: CASSFTAYEQYF.

This clone turned up a few times. CDR3 DNA sequence: TGTGCCAGCAGCCAAGATAAATTTTTGCCCCAGCATTTT. Translating gives CASSQDKFLPQHF. V gene TRBV4-2 combines with J gene TRBJ1-5, with D uncertain. Germline V gene data show CDR1 as LGHNA and CDR2 as YNFKEQ. V lost 0 bases and J 9 bases, leaving 9 bases between the germline ends. CDR3 length: 13 residues.

The chain couples TRBV9 to TRBJ2-7; 8 nucleotides match TRBD1. V gave up 0 bases and J gave up 6 bases; unmatched junction bases: 2. There are 13 residues in the CDR3. Germline loops: CDR1 SGDLS, CDR2 YYNGEE. The CDR3 is CASSVAGGREQYF. The DNA of the CDR3 is TGTGCCAGCAGCGTAGCAGGGGGCCGCGAGCAGTACTTC.